Listed here is a single T cell receptor (beta chain). Seattle's enrolled individuals joined amid active infection and were then monitored longitudinally. This sample stems from a study of blood T cell repertoires in COVID-19. Study-wide background: From the United States, Italy and Spain came samples of acute and convalescent COVID-19.

The table came from immunoSEQ multiplex PCR; TCRdb's copy has only in-frame clones and leaves some out. The data contain about 120,000 clones, 85% to 90% of them singletons. Material for sequencing was peripheral blood. The receptor comes from a woman aged 60-75 years with COVID-19, enrolled during active disease.

CDR3 DNA: TGTGCCAGCAGCCAAGGACTAGCCGAGAAGACCCAGTACTTC. Protein: CASSQGLAEKTQYF. This rearrangement joins TRBV4-2 to TRBJ2-5; 7 bases are shared with TRBD2. This CDR3 spans 14 amino acids. Germline loops: CDR1 LGHNA, CDR2 YNFKEQ. The trim removed 1 base at V and 6 bases at J, leaving 5 bases unmatched.